This is a list of T cell receptor beta chains from one sample in a study of cytotoxic CD8 clonotypes in ibrutinib-treated CLL. Produced via immunoSEQ multiplex PCR; TCRdb's table is partial and in-frame only. This repertoire shows roughly 160,000 clones, 70% to 85% found once; its top ten account for roughly 4.6%. Sequencing used PBMCs, obtained after 24 months of ibrutinib treatment. The receptors were gathered from a human donor with chronic lymphocytic leukemia. Each CDR3 is given with its conserved first and last residue. D genes are given only for firm matches. The listing skips clone size in some rows; elsewhere it reads once, few, many or a size class.

>-|TRBJ1-5|-|TRBV7-2
TGTGCCAGCAGCTTAGTACCAGGGAGCAGCAATCAGCCCCAGCATTTT
CASSLVPGSSNQPQHF
>once|TRBJ2-7|-|TRBV4-1
TGCGCCAGCAGCCAGATGCCCAGGGTGCCCTACGAGCAGTACTTC
CASSQMPRVPYEQYF
>-|TRBJ2-3|-|TRBV29-1
TGCAGCGTGGGGCGGGGATCTGCGGATACGCAGTATTTT
CSVGRGSADTQYF
>-|TRBJ2-3|TRBD2|TRBV10-2
TGCGCCAGCAGTGACCCAGCCGGACTAGCGGGGGGATCTAGCACAGATACGCAGTATTTT
CASSDPAGLAGGSSTDTQYF
>-|TRBJ1-3|-|TRBV28
TGTGCCAGCAGTCCCGCGGGACAAATCTCTGGAAACACCATATATTTT
CASSPAGQISGNTIYF
>-|TRBJ2-7|-|TRBV4-1
TGCGCCAGCAGCCTTATCCAGGGTGACTACGAGCAGTACTTC
CASSLIQGDYEQYF
>-|TRBJ2-2|-|TRBV6-1
TGTGCCTTGTCTTCGAACACCGGGGAGCTGTTTTTT
CALSSNTGELFF
>-|TRBJ2-3|-|TRBV7-9
TGTGCCAGCTCCCTTCTGAAGACGCGGCAGGCCGGGAGCACAGATACGCAGTATTTT
CASSLLKTRQAGSTDTQYF
>-|TRBJ2-7|-|TRBV6-1
TGTGCCAGCAGTACACAATCCTACGAGCAGTACTTC
CASSTQSYEQYF
>-|TRBJ2-7|-|TRBV19
TGTGCCAGTAGGAAGGACTATGTCTCCTACGAGCAGTACTTC
CASRKDYVSYEQYF
>-|TRBJ2-2|-|TRBV15
TGTGCCACCAGCGTCACAGGGTGGGGCACCGGGGAGCTGTTTTTT
CATSVTGWGTGELFF
>-|TRBJ2-7|-|TRBV5-4
TGTGCCAGCAGCTTGGCCTTAGCGACCTACGAGCAGTACTTC
CASSLALATYEQYF
>-|TRBJ2-2|TRBD2|TRBV15
TGTGCCACCAGCAGAGAGAGCGGGGGGATCACCGGGGAGCTGTTTTTT
CATSRESGGITGELFF
>-|TRBJ2-2|-|TRBV7-2
TGTGCCAGCAGCTCCCCTGGGGTCCGGAACGGGGAGCTGTTTTTT
CASSSPGVRNGELFF
>-|TRBJ2-5|TRBD1|TRBV28
TGTGCCAGCAGTCCACAGGGGATGGGGGAGACCCAGTACTTC
CASSPQGMGETQYF
>-|TRBJ2-3|-|TRBV19
TGTGCCAGTAGTAACTGGCACACAGATACGCAGTATTTT
CASSNWHTDTQYF
>many|TRBJ2-5|-|TRBV4-3
TGCGCCAGCAGCCCCCGGTTGGGAGAGACCCAGTACTTC
CASSPRLGETQYF
>-|TRBJ1-4|TRBD1|TRBV29-1
TGCAGCGTTGGAGGCAGGGGGCGTGAAAAACTGTTTTTT
CSVGGRGREKLFF
>-|TRBJ1-5|TRBD1|TRBV27
TGTGCCAGCAGTTCGGGACAGCTGAATCAGCCCCAGCATTTT
CASSSGQLNQPQHF
>-|TRBJ2-2|TRBD1|TRBV9
TGTGCCAGCAATGGACAGGGGGTCCCCGGGGAGCTGTTTTTT
CASNGQGVPGELFF
>-|TRBJ1-3|-|TRBV7-9
TGTGCCAGCAGCCTGGGGGAGAGCGCCATATATTTT
CASSLGESAIYF
>once|TRBJ1-1|-|TRBV6-5
TGTGCCAGCAGTTACTCGTGGGCAGGCGCGAACACTGAAGCTTTCTTT
CASSYSWAGANTEAFF
>-|TRBJ2-6|TRBD1|TRBV6-1
TGTGCCAGCAGTGAACGGGCAGGGGGCGCGGCCGATACTGGGGCCAACGTCCTGACTTTC
CASSERAGGAADTGANVLTF
>-|TRBJ2-2|TRBD1|TRBV7-9
TGTGCCAGCAGAGCACCAGGGGGTGCGAACACCGGGGAGCTGTTTTTT
CASRAPGGANTGELFF
>-|TRBJ1-2|TRBD1|TRBV18
TGTGCCAGCTCACAAGGACAGGGGGTCAGGAATGGCTACACCTTC
CASSQGQGVRNGYTF
>-|TRBJ1-6|-|TRBV4-3
TGCGCCAGCAGCCAAGACTGGTACTTGCCCCTCCACTTT
CASSQDWYLPLHF
>-|TRBJ1-4|TRBD1|TRBV19
TGTGCCAGTAGTCAACCGGGACAGGGAACTGAAAAACTGTTTTTT
CASSQPGQGTEKLFF
>-|TRBJ1-1|-|TRBV30
TGTGCCTGCCCGAGGGGCATCACTGAAGCTTTCTTT
CACPRGITEAFF
>-|TRBJ1-2|-|TRBV13
TGTGCCAGCAGCCCCCAAAGCCCCATTGGCTACACCTTC
CASSPQSPIGYTF
>-|TRBJ1-1|-|TRBV7-8
TGTGCCAGCAGCTTAGCTAGATTTAACACTGAAGCTTTCTTT
CASSLARFNTEAFF
>-|TRBJ1-5|TRBD1|TRBV6-1
TGTGCCAGCAGATTACAGGGGACGAATCAGCCCCAGCATTTT
CASRLQGTNQPQHF
>-|TRBJ2-7|-|TRBV6-6
TGTGCCAGCAGTTACAGGTCTACGGACTACGAGCAGTACTTC
CASSYRSTDYEQYF
>-|TRBJ2-2|TRBD2|TRBV4-2
TGTGCCAGCAGCCAAGATGCAGCGGGAGGCACCGGGGAGCTGTTTTTT
CASSQDAAGGTGELFF
>-|TRBJ2-6|TRBD1|TRBV19
TGTGCCAGTACGAGGGGACAGGGGAACTCTGGGGCCAACGTCCTGACTTTC
CASTRGQGNSGANVLTF
>few|TRBJ2-3|-|TRBV4-1
TGCGCCAGCAGCCTAGGGGGTCAGGTCACAGATACGCAGTATTTT
CASSLGGQVTDTQYF
>-|TRBJ2-1|-|TRBV6-1
TGTGCCAGCAGTGACCATTACAGGGGAGGGAATGAGCAGTTCTTC
CASSDHYRGGNEQFF
>-|TRBJ1-2|TRBD1|TRBV5-1
TGCGCCAGCAGCTTCTCGACAGGGATTTGGTCTAACTATGGCTACACCTTC
CASSFSTGIWSNYGYTF
>-|TRBJ1-4|-|TRBV27
TGTGCCAGCAGTTTGATAGGATCGGTAGGGAACGAAAAACTGTTTTTT
CASSLIGSVGNEKLFF
>-|TRBJ2-7|TRBD1|TRBV4-2
TGTGCCAGCAGCCAAGAGGAGACAGGGTACTACGAGCAGTACTTC
CASSQEETGYYEQYF
>-|TRBJ2-1|TRBD2|TRBV19
TGTGCCAGTAGGTCAACCGGGACTAGCGGGAGAGAGTTCTTC
CASRSTGTSGREFF
>-|TRBJ1-1|-|TRBV6-1
TGTGCCAGCAGTGGAGGGGGTTACACTGAAGCTTTCTTT
CASSGGGYTEAFF
>-|TRBJ1-1|-|TRBV4-1
TGCGCCAGCAGCCTAGCAACAGGTCCCACTGAAGCTTTCTTT
CASSLATGPTEAFF
>-|TRBJ1-3|-|TRBV5-1
TGCGCCAGCAGCTTGTCAGTCTCTGGAAACACCATATATTTT
CASSLSVSGNTIYF
>few|TRBJ1-2|TRBD1|TRBV28
TGTGCCAGCCGGGACAGCCCTAACTATGGCTACACCTTC
CASRDSPNYGYTF
>-|TRBJ1-2|-|TRBV4-2
TGTGCCAGCAGCCAAGAGTTACTGGGTGTTAACTATGGCTACACCTTC
CASSQELLGVNYGYTF
>-|TRBJ2-7|-|TRBV5-6
TGTGCCAGCAGCTTGAATGGGGCCCCCTACGAGCAGTACTTC
CASSLNGAPYEQYF
>-|TRBJ2-3|-|TRBV10-2
TGCGCCAGCAGTGAGTCGAAATATCCCACAGATACGCAGTATTTT
CASSESKYPTDTQYF
>-|TRBJ2-7|-|TRBV5-1
TGCGCCAGCAGCGTCGGGACATCCTACGAGCAGTACTTC
CASSVGTSYEQYF
>-|TRBJ1-4|-|TRBV19
TGTGCCAGTAGTACCACGACCGGAAAACTGTTTTTT
CASSTTTGKLFF
>-|TRBJ1-2|-|TRBV19
TGTGCCACTCACCGGGGGTCCATTCTCTATGGCTACACCTTC
CATHRGSILYGYTF
>-|TRBJ2-4|TRBD1|TRBV30
TGTGCCTGGAGTCTACAGGGGGCCAAAAACATTCAGTACTTC
CAWSLQGAKNIQYF
>-|TRBJ1-1|TRBD1|TRBV6-4
TGTGCCAGCAGGAGGGGGCAATTCGACACTGAAGCTTTCTTT
CASRRGQFDTEAFF
>-|TRBJ2-5|-|TRBV5-1
TGCGCCAGCAGCATCGTGGTGGGAGAGACCCAGTACTTC
CASSIVVGETQYF
>few|TRBJ2-7|-|TRBV19
TGTGCCAGTAGTATCCCCCACTACGAGCAGTACTTC
CASSIPHYEQYF